This T cell receptor (beta chain) was documented in a study of graft-versus-host responses after intestinal transplantation. Study details: Multivisceral, liver-intestinal, or isolated intestinal grafts went to recipients. Induction using anti-thymocyte globulin, followed by tacrolimus and steroids for two to four years, was given to all recipients.

A remark on this clone: Its cognate antigen is unknown.

Processing of graft tissue released intraepithelial and lamina propria lymphocytes. The CDR3 covers 14 residues. Germline assignment: CDR1 GTSNPN and CDR2 SVGIG (reference sequence). J lost 2 bases, V lost 7 bases, and 8 bases had no gene match. Clones were read by immunoSEQ multiplex PCR, and TCRdb kept only the in-frame ones, dropping some. The data hold several hundred clones, with 70% to 80% observed a single time. Study-wide findings and caveats: Present in recipient marrow, GvH clones included some that appeared first in ileum or blood. Circulating GvH clones peaking coincided with falling HvG clones soon after transplant.

The specimen was ileum tissue, collected about 37 weeks after intestinal transplant. The TCR sequence derives from a human patient who received an intestinal transplant, so some T cells may come from the graft donor. The chain combines TRBV30 with TRBJ2-1; 7 nucleotides match TRBD1. The CDR3, as DNA: TGTGCCTCCCAACAGGGGATGGCCTACAATGAGCAGTTCTTC. Its protein is CASQQGMAYNEQFF.